This is a list of T cell receptor beta chains from one sample in a study of cytomegalovirus exposure and HLA in healthy donors. The table came from immunoSEQ multiplex PCR; TCRdb's copy has only in-frame clones and leaves some out. This table has some 150,000 clones, approximately 64% appearing once. Sequenced input: PBMCs. All receptors derive from a woman between 40 and 55 years old in good health and CMV-seronegative. The CDR3 runs from the conserved cysteine through the conserved F or W. The order of the fields is V gene, D gene, J gene, clone size, CDR3 protein, CDR3 DNA. The D gene is left open where the match is weak. Only some rows state a clone size, as once, few, many or a class for expanded clones.

TRBV25-1	.	TRBJ2-3	.	CASSEESAIDTQYF	TGTGCCAGCAGTGAAGAGAGCGCCATAGATACGCAGTATTTT
TRBV4-1	.	TRBJ2-5	.	CASSQERLLGETQYF	TGCGCCAGCAGCCAAGAGCGCTTGCTCGGGGAGACCCAGTACTTC
TRBV19	TRBD1	TRBJ1-1	few	CASSKPGQGASNTEAFF	TGTGCCAGTAGTAAGCCGGGACAGGGGGCCTCGAACACTGAAGCTTTCTTT
TRBV9	TRBD2	TRBJ2-2	once	CASSVRTSTGELFF	TGTGCCAGCAGCGTCCGGACTAGTACCGGGGAGCTGTTTTTT
TRBV7-9	.	TRBJ1-1	.	CASSYLDTEAFF	TGTGCCAGCAGCTACTTGGACACTGAAGCTTTCTTT
TRBV7-2	TRBD1	TRBJ2-7	few	CASTWDRVYEQYF	TGTGCCAGCACCTGGGACAGGGTCTACGAGCAGTACTTC
TRBV10-3	.	TRBJ2-1	few	CAIGGYNEQFF	TGTGCCATCGGAGGGTACAATGAGCAGTTCTTC
TRBV5-5	.	TRBJ1-1	.	CASSLGGGATEAFF	TGTGCCAGCAGCTTGGGGGGCGGGGCAACTGAAGCTTTCTTT
TRBV6-1	TRBD2	TRBJ2-1	.	CASSELLAGYNNEQFF	TGTGCCAGCAGTGAGTTGCTAGCGGGGTATAACAATGAGCAGTTCTTC
TRBV5-5	.	TRBJ1-6	.	CASSARGWENSPLHF	TGTGCCAGCAGCGCCCGCGGGTGGGAGAATTCACCCCTCCACTTT
TRBV9	.	TRBJ2-1	.	CASSSTSSYNEQFF	TGTGCCAGCAGCTCTACGAGCTCCTACAATGAGCAGTTCTTC
TRBV30	.	TRBJ1-1	few	CAWQTNLNTEAFF	TGTGCCTGGCAGACAAACCTGAACACTGAAGCTTTCTTT
TRBV29-1	.	TRBJ2-7	.	CSVETAYEQYF	TGCAGCGTTGAGACAGCCTACGAGCAGTACTTC
TRBV9	TRBD2	TRBJ2-3	.	CASSATSGGGTDTQYF	TGTGCCAGCAGCGCTACTAGCGGGGGGGGCACAGATACGCAGTATTTT
TRBV28	TRBD1	TRBJ1-4	.	CASSGTGFEKLFF	TGTGCCAGCTCCGGGACAGGGTTTGAAAAACTGTTTTTT
TRBV28	TRBD1	TRBJ1-1	.	CASSPGTAGVEAFF	TGTGCCAGCAGTCCCGGGACAGCAGGTGTTGAAGCTTTCTTT
TRBV2	TRBD2	TRBJ2-5	.	CASSRTSGDAETQYF	TGTGCCAGCAGTCGGACTAGCGGGGATGCAGAGACCCAGTACTTC
TRBV25-1	TRBD1	TRBJ2-7	.	CASSKRTGNLRVEQYF	TGTGCCAGCAGTAAAAGGACAGGGAATTTACGAGTAGAGCAGTACTTC
TRBV7-8	.	TRBJ1-5	.	CASSLPGQEVLDQPQHF	TGTGCCAGCAGCTTACCGGGACAAGAGGTGTTGGATCAGCCCCAGCATTTT
TRBV13	.	TRBJ1-1	.	CAPAPGCNTEAFF	TGTGCCCCGGCCCCGGGGTGCAACACTGAAGCTTTCTTT
TRBV6-4	TRBD1	TRBJ1-2	.	CASSVESGTGHGYTF	TGTGCCAGCAGCGTAGAATCTGGGACAGGACATGGCTACACCTTC
TRBV29-1	.	TRBJ1-2	.	CSSSGALDRANYGYTF	TGCAGTTCCTCGGGCGCCTTAGACAGAGCTAACTATGGCTACACCTTC
TRBV6-6	.	TRBJ1-6	few	CATRPGGGEPLHF	TGTGCCACCAGACCCGGGGGAGGGGAGCCCCTCCACTTT
TRBV6-1	TRBD1	TRBJ1-6	.	CASSEADRDHNSPLHF	TGTGCCAGCAGTGAAGCGGACAGGGACCATAATTCACCCCTCCACTTT
TRBV27	.	TRBJ1-5	.	CASSTGSNQPQHF	TGTGCCAGCAGCACAGGGAGCAATCAGCCCCAGCATTTT
TRBV4-2	.	TRBJ1-4	.	CASSQERARGGEKLFF	TGTGCCAGCAGCCAAGAGAGGGCCCGCGGGGGTGAAAAACTGTTTTTT
TRBV28	.	TRBJ1-1	.	CASKLAQRNTEAFF	TGTGCCAGCAAACTAGCTCAGAGGAACACTGAAGCTTTCTTT
TRBV14	TRBD1	TRBJ1-1	.	CASSSQGGTEAFF	TGTGCCAGCAGCTCACAGGGGGGCACTGAAGCTTTCTTT
TRBV30	.	TRBJ1-1	.	CAWSVAPAAEAFF	TGTGCCTGGAGTGTAGCCCCAGCGGCTGAAGCTTTCTTT
TRBV10-1	.	TRBJ1-2	.	CASYMTERGYTF	TGCGCCAGCTATATGACAGAAAGAGGCTACACCTTC
TRBV9	.	TRBJ1-1	.	CASSSGNPKTAEAFF	TGTGCCAGCAGCTCAGGGAACCCCAAAACGGCTGAAGCTTTCTTT
TRBV6-1	.	TRBJ2-6	.	CASSELRGAGANVLTF	TGTGCCAGCAGTGAACTACGGGGGGCCGGGGCCAACGTCCTGACTTTC
TRBV4-3	.	TRBJ2-7	.	CASSQGPPGQVYEQYF	TGCGCCAGCAGCCAAGGCCCTCCGGGACAAGTCTACGAGCAGTACTTC
TRBV4-1	TRBD1	TRBJ1-2	.	CASSQDIVRDRGNGYTF	TGCGCCAGCAGCCAAGATATCGTTCGGGACAGGGGAAATGGCTACACCTTC
TRBV9	TRBD1	TRBJ1-6	.	CASSATGGQSTTVPLHF	TGTGCCAGCAGCGCAACAGGGGGACAGTCAACCACGGTACCCCTCCACTTT
TRBV7-3	TRBD2	TRBJ2-1	.	CASSFGGSSYNEQFF	TGTGCCAGCAGCTTCGGGGGGAGCTCCTACAATGAGCAGTTCTTC